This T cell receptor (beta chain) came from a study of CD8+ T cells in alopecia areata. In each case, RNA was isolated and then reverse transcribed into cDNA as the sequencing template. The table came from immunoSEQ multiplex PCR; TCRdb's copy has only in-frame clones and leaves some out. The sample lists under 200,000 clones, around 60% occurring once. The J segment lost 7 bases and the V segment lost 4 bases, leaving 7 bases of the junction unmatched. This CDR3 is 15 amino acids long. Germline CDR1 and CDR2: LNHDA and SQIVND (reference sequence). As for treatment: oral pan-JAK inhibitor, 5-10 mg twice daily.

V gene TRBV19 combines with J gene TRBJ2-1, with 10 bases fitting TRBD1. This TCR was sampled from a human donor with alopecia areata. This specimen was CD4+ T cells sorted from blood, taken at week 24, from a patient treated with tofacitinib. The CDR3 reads CASSSGGQGWNEQFF. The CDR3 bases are TGTGCCAGTAGTAGTGGGGGACAGGGGTGGAATGAGCAGTTCTTC.